The 11 T cell receptor beta chains below come from one sample, sequenced in a study of a mutant IDH1 vaccine in newly diagnosed glioma. As for time point: baseline, week 1 (first vaccination visit). As for treatment: pre-vaccination baseline after standard-of-care therapy. Profiled with immunoSEQ multiplex PCR; TCRdb holds only in-frame clones, not every one. The sample has around 63,000 clones, about 90% seen once. Material: PBMCs, obtained from a glioma patient treated with radiotherapy, temozolomide or both. These receptors all stem from a man over 45 with glioma.

The CDR3 nucleotides read TGTGCCAGCAGCCCCGGGGGGGGTAATGAAAAACTGTTTTTT. Translating gives CASSPGGGNEKLFF. J is TRBJ1-4 and V is TRBV7-6; tentative D call: TRBD1 (5 bases). Germline V CDR1 and CDR2: SGHVS, FNYEAQ. CDR3 length: 14 amino acids. V shed 5 bases and J shed 4 bases, with 11 bases lying between them. The full variable domain, with the rest looked up from reference TRBV7-6 and TRBJ1-4, is GAGVSQSPRYKVTKRGQDVALRCDPISGHVSLYWYRQALGQGPEFLTYFNYEAQQDKSGLPNDRFSAERPEGSISTLTIQRTEQRDSAMYRCASSPGGGNEKLFFGSGTQLSVL.

The CDR3 coding sequence is TGCGCCAGCAGTTACGACGGAAGCAATCAGCCCCAGCATTTT. It is translated as CASSYDGSNQPQHF. The gene calls are TRBV5-1 and TRBJ1-5, with unresolved D. CDR3 length: 14 residues. The germline V gene encodes CDR1 SGHRS and CDR2 YFSETQ. V was trimmed by 5 bases and J by 1 base, leaving 10 bases between them.

The genes are TRBV5-1 and TRBJ1-4, with 12 bases matching TRBD1. Germline assignment: CDR1 SGHRS and CDR2 YFSETQ. The CDR3 totals 18 residues. Trimming at V came to 3 bases and at J to 7 bases, leaving 13 bases not matched to a gene. CDR3 nucleotides: TGCGCCAGCAGCTCCGGGGACAGGGGGCGAGGCATCGGTGAAAAACTGTTTTTT. The encoded protein is CASSSGDRGRGIGEKLFF. Drawing the rest from reference TRBV5-1 and TRBJ1-4, the complete variable domain is KAGVTQTPRYLIKTRGQQVTLSCSPISGHRSVSWYQQTPGQGLQFLFEYFSETQRNKGNFPGRFSGRQFSNSRSEMNVSTLELGDSALYLCASSSGDRGRGIGEKLFFGSGTQLSVL.

This clone appeared once. This sequence joins TRBV29-1 and TRBJ2-1; TRBD1 aligns across 7 bases. This CDR3 has 14 amino acids. The germline V gene encodes CDR1 SQVTM and CDR2 ANQGSEA. V gave up 7 bases and J gave up 5 bases; unmatched junction bases: 11. The CDR3 nucleotides read TGCAGCGCCTACGGACAGGCGCTCCACAATGAGCAGTTCTTC. The encoded protein is CSAYGQALHNEQFF.

This clone has a single count. J is TRBJ2-3 and V is TRBV6-5; D unclear. The V end lost 0 bases, the J end lost 4 bases, and 14 bases lay between the germline ends. This CDR3 comprises 16 residues. The germline V gene encodes CDR1 MNHEY and CDR2 SVGAGI. CDR3 bases: TGTGCCAGCAGTTACTCACGAATAATCGGGCCAGATACGCAGTATTTT. This encodes CASSYSRIIGPDTQYF.

The chain links TRBV11-2 to TRBJ2-7, with D tentatively TRBD2 (7 bases). Germline CDR1 and CDR2: SGHAT and FQNNGV. The CDR3 consists of 18 residues. Trimming removed 2 bases from V and 2 bases from J, with 22 bases in between. The CDR3 loop reads CASSLYLNGGGFPYEQYF. In nucleotides, the CDR3 is TGTGCCAGCAGCTTATACCTCAATGGGGGGGGCTTTCCCTACGAGCAGTACTTC.

The rearrangement links TRBV7-9 to TRBJ1-5; 7 bases align to TRBD1. This CDR3 is 16 amino acids long. J lost 2 bases, V lost 4 bases, and 8 bases had no gene match. Germline V gene data show CDR1 as SEHNR and CDR2 as FQNEAQ (reference sequence). The CDR3 region has the DNA TGTGCCAGCAGCTCATCGGACAGGTTGGGCAATCAGCCCCAGCATTTT. It encodes CASSSSDRLGNQPQHF.

V and J are TRBV29-1 and TRBJ2-7; D ambiguous. Trimming stripped 7 bases from V and 4 bases from J, with 11 bases between. The CDR3 has 11 amino acids. Germline CDR1 and CDR2: SQVTM and ANQGSEA. In DNA, the CDR3 is TGCAGCGCATGCCTCAGTTACGAGCAGTACTTC. Translation gives CSACLSYEQYF.

The chain employs TRBV5-1 and TRBJ2-1; D perhaps matches TRBD1 (6 bases). Germline loops: CDR1 SGHRS, CDR2 YFSETQ. CDR3 length: 14 amino acids. The V end was cut by 2 bases, the J end by 5 bases, with 11 bases between. This CDR3 reads CASSFGHRDNEQFF. CDR3 DNA: TGCGCCAGCAGCTTCGGTCACAGGGACAATGAGCAGTTCTTC.

The chain links TRBV27 to TRBJ2-1; D is uncertain. Trimming removed 0 bases at V and 0 bases at J, with 6 bases between. The CDR3 has 15 residues. Per germline, CDR1 MNHEY and CDR2 SMNVEV (reference sequence). Written as DNA, the CDR3 is TGTGCCAGCAGTTTATCTTCTAGCTCCTACAATGAGCAGTTCTTC. Its protein product is CASSLSSSSYNEQFF.

V gene TRBV6-1 combines with J gene TRBJ2-7; D is uncertain. This CDR3 has 15 residues. From germline, CDR1 is MNHNS and CDR2 SASEGT. V was shortened by 10 bases and J by 3 bases, with 22 bases between the two germline ends. CDR3 in DNA: TGTGCCACCAAACTGGGATATTTGCGACGCTACGAGCAGTACTTC. Its protein is CATKLGYLRRYEQYF.